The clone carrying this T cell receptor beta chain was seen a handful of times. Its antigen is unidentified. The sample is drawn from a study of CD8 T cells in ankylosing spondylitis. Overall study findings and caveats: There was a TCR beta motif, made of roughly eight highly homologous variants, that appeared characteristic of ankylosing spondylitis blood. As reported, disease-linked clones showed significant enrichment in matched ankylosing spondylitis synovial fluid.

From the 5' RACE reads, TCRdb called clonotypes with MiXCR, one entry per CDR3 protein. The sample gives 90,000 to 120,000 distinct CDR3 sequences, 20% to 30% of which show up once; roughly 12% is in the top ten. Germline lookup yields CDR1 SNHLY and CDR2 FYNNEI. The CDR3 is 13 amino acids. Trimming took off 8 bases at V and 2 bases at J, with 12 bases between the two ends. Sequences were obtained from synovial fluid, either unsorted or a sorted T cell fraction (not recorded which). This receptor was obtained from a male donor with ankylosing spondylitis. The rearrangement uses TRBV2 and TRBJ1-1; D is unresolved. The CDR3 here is CASGFFTNTEAFF. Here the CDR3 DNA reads TGTGCCAGCGGGTTCTTTACCAACACTGAAGCTTTCTTT.